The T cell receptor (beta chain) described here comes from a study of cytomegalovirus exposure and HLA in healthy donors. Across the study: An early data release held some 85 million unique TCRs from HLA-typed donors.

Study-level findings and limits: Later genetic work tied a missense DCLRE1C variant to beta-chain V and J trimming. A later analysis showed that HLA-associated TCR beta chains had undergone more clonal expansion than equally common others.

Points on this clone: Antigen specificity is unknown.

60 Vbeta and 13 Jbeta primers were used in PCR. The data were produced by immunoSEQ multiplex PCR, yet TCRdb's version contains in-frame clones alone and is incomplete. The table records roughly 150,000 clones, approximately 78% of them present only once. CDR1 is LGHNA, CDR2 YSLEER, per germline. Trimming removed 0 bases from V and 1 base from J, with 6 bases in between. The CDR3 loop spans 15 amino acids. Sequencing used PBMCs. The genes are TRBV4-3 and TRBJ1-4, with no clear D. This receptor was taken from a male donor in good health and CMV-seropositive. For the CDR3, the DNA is TGCGCCAGCAGCCAAGATCGGGAAACTAATGAAAAACTGTTTTTT. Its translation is CASSQDRETNEKLFF.